What follows describes a single TCR beta chain. Its antigen is unidentified. The CDR3 extends over 17 amino acids. Trimming shortened V by 3 bases and J by 5 bases, and 19 bases separated the two germline ends. CDR1 is KGHDR, CDR2 SFDVKD, per germline. The data stem from a study of CD8 T cells in ankylosing spondylitis. Libraries of TCR beta came from quantitative 5'-RACE with molecular barcodes. TCRdb redid the calling of the 5' RACE reads with MiXCR, one entry per CDR3 protein. Counted here are around 890,000 distinct CDR3 sequences, approximately 10% occurring once; the ten biggest clones make up 0.51%. Study findings and constraints: Reactive arthritis synovial fluid and blood were previously reported to contain some motif variants. Reportedly, significant enrichment of disease-linked clones occurred in matched ankylosing spondylitis synovial fluid. A TCR beta motif made of fewer than ten highly homologous variants seemed typical of ankylosing spondylitis blood. Peripheral blood held disease-linked clones only at relatively low frequency, and these were CD8+.

The source is a male donor with ankylosing spondylitis. Sample: blood, either unsorted or a sorted T cell fraction (not recorded which). This chain links TRBV24-1 with TRBJ2-1, with D possibly TRBD2 on 5 matching bases. The CDR3 region is CATSDPTLRGYNNEQFF. The CDR3 DNA is TGTGCCACCAGTGATCCCACTCTCCGAGGGTACAACAATGAGCAGTTCTTC.